This T cell receptor (beta chain) stems from a study of blood T cell repertoires in COVID-19. Turning to the study itself: In each case, the material was cDNA or gDNA derived from T cells, B-cell-depleted T cells, or PBMCs.

This clone was detected only once. Repertoires were generated with immunoSEQ multiplex PCR, while TCRdb's copy carries only in-frame clones and drops some. Of some 250,000 clones listed, approximately 83% are singletons. V was clipped by 6 bases and J by 7 bases, with 13 bases between them. The CDR3 covers 12 residues. Germline CDR1 SQVTM, CDR2 ANQGSEA. This TCR was recovered from a man aged 45-65 years with active or convalescent COVID-19. Input material: peripheral blood. The chain is built from TRBV29-1 and TRBJ1-5; TRBD1 might be the D (5 bases). The CDR3, as DNA: TGCAGCGTAGCAGGGTTCGGACAGCCCCAGCATTTT. It encodes CSVAGFGQPQHF.